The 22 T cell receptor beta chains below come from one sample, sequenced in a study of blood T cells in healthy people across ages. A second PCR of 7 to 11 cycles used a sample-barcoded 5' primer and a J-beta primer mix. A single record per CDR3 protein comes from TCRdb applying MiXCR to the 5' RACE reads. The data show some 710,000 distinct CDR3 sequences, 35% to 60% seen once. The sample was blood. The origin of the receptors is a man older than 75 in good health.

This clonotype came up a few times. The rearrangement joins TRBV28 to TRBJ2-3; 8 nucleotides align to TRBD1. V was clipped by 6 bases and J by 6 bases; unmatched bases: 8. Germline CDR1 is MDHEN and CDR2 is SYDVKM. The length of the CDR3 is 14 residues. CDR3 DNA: TGTGCCAGCAGCCTCGACAGGGGTCGGGATACGCAGTATTTT. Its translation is CASSLDRGRDTQYF.

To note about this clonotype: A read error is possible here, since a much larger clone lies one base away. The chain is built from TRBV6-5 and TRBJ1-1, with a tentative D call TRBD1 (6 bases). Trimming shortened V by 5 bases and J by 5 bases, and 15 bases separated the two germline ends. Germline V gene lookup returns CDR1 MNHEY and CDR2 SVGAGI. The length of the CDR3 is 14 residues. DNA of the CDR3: TGTGCCAGCAGTGACGGAGGGGGGATAACTGAAGCTTTCTTT. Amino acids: CASSDGGGITEAFF.

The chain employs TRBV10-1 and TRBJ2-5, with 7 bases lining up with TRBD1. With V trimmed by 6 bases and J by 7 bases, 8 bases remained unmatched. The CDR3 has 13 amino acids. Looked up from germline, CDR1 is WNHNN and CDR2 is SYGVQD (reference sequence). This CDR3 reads CASSVGTDGTQYF. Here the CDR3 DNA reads TGCGCCAGCAGCGTTGGGACAGACGGGACCCAGTACTTC.

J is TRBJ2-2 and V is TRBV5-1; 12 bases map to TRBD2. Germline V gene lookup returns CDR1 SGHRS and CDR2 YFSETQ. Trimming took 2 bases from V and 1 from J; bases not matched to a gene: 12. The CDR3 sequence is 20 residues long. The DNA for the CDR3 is TGCGCCAGCAGCTTCGGGACTAGCGGGCAAGGAACCTTGAACACCGGGGAGCTGTTTTTT. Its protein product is CASSFGTSGQGTLNTGELFF.

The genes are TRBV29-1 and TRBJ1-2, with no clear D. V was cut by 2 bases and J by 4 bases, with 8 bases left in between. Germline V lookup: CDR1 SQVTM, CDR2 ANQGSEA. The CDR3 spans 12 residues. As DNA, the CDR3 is TGCAGCGTTGAACCCCTGGGCTATGGCTACACCTTC. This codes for CSVEPLGYGYTF.

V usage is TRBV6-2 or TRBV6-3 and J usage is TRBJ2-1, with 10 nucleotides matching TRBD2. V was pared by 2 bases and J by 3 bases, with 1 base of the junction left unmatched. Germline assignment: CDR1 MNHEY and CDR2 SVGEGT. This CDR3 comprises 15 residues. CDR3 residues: CASSYASGGYNEQFF. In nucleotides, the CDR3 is TGTGCCAGCAGTTACGCTAGCGGGGGCTACAATGAGCAGTTCTTC.

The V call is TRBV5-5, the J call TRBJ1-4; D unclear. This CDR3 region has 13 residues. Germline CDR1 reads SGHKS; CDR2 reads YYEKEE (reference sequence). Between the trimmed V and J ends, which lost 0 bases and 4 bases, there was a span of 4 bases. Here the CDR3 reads CASSLALNEKLFF. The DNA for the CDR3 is TGTGCCAGCAGCTTGGCGCTTAATGAAAAACTGTTTTTT.

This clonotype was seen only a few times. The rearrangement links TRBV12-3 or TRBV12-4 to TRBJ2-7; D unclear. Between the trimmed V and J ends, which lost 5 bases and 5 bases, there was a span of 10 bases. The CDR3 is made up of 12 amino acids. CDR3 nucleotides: TGTGCCAGCAGTGTGGGTCAGCACGAGCAGTACTTC. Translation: CASSVGQHEQYF.

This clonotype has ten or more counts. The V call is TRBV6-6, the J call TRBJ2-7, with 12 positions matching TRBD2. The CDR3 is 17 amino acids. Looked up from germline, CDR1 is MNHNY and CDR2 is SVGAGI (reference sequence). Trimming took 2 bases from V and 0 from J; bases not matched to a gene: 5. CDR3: CASSYGTSGSFSYEQYF. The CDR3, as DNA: TGTGCCAGCAGTTACGGGACTAGCGGGTCTTTCTCCTACGAGCAGTACTTC.

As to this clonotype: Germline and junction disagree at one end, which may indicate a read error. The CDR3, as DNA: TGTGCCACCAGTGATCCCACTAGCGGGAGAAATGAGCGGTTCTTC. Its translation: CATSDPTSGRNERFF. The genes are TRBV24-1 and TRBJ2-1; 11 bases align to TRBD2. CDR1 and CDR2 from the germline V gene are KGHDR and SFDVKD. This CDR3 has 15 amino acids.

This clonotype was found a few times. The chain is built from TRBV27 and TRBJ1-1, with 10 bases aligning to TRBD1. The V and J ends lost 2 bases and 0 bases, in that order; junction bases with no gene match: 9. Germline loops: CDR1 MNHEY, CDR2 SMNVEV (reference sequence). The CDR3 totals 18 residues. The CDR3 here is CASSLKGSGQGMNTEAFF. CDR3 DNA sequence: TGTGCCAGCAGTTTAAAAGGTTCGGGACAGGGGATGAACACTGAAGCTTTCTTT.

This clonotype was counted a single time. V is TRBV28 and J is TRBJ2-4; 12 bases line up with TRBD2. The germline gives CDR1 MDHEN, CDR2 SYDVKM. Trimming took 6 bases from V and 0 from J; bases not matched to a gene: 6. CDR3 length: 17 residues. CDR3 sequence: CASSRRLAGVAKNIQYF. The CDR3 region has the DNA TGTGCCAGCAGCCGGCGACTAGCGGGGGTAGCCAAAAACATTCAGTACTTC.

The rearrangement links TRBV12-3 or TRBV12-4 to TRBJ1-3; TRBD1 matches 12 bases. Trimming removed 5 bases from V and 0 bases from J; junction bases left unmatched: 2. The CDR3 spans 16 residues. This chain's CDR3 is CASSTGQGASGNTIYF. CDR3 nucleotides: TGTGCCAGCAGTACGGGACAGGGGGCCTCTGGAAACACCATATATTTT.

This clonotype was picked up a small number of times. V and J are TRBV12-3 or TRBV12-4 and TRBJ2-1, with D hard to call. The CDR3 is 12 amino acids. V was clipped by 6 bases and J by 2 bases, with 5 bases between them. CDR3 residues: CASRGAYNEQFF. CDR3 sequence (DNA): TGTGCCAGCAGGGGCGCCTACAATGAGCAGTTCTTC.

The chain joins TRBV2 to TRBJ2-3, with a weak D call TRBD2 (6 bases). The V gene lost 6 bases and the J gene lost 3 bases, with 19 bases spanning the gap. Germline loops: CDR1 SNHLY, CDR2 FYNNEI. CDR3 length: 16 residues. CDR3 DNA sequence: TGTGCCAGCAGCCGCGGGACGGGCCTTGGGACAGATACGCAGTATTTT. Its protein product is CASSRGTGLGTDTQYF.

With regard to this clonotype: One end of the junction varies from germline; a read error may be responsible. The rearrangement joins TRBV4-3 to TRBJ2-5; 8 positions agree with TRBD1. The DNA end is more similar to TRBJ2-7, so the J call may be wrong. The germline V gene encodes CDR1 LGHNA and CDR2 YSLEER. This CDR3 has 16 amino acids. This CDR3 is CAGSQVYRGSTYEQYF. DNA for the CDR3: TGCGCCGGCAGCCAAGTCTACAGGGGGTCTACTTACGAGCAGTACTTC.

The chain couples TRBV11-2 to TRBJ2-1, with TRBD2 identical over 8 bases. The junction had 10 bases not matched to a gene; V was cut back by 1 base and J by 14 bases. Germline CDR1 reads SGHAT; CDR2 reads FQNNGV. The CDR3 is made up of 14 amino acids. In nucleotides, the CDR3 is TGTGCCAGCAGCTTAGTTGTCCGGGAGGGCCGGGAGTTCTTC. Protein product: CASSLVVREGREFF.

The CDR3 here is CSAFTSGPSYNEQFF. For the CDR3, the DNA is TGCAGTGCTTTTACTAGCGGTCCTTCCTACAATGAGCAGTTCTTC. The gene calls are TRBV20-1 and TRBJ2-1; 8 bases align to TRBD2. From germline, CDR1 is DFQATT and CDR2 SNEGSKA (reference sequence). The CDR3 totals 15 residues. V was clipped by 5 bases and J by 1 base; unmatched bases: 7.

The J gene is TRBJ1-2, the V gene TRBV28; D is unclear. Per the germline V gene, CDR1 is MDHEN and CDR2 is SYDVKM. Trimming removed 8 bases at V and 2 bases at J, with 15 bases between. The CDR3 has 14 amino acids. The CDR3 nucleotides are TGTGCCAGCGGCCAGATCCTAACAAACTATGGCTACACCTTC. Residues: CASGQILTNYGYTF.

The CDR3 DNA follows: TGCAGTGCTAGAGATCTCGTTAGCGGGTCCTACAATGAGCAGTTCTTC. It translates to CSARDLVSGSYNEQFF. V is TRBV20-1 and J is TRBJ2-1; 7 nucleotides match TRBD2. J gave up 1 base and V 0 bases, and 6 bases lay outside the gene matches. Per the germline V gene, CDR1 is DFQATT and CDR2 is SNEGSKA (reference sequence). The CDR3 contains 16 residues.

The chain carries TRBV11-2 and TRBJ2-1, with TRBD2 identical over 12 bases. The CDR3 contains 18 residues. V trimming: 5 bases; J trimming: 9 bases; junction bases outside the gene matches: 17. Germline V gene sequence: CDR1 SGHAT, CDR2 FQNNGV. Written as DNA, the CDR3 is TGTGCCAGCAGCGTAAGGGAGACTAGCGGGAGTCGATTTTTTGAGCAGTTCTTC. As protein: CASSVRETSGSRFFEQFF.

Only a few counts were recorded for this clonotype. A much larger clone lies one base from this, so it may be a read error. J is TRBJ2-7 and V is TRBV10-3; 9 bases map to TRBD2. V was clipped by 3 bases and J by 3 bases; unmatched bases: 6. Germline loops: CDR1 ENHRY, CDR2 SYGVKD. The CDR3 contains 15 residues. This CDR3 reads CAISEGSSGNYEQYF. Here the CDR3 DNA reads TGTGCCATCAGTGAAGGGTCTAGCGGGAACTACGAGCAGTACTTC.